This T cell receptor (beta chain) derives from a study of blood T cell repertoires in COVID-19. Study at large: PBMCs, B-cell-depleted T cells, or T cells provided the cDNA or gDNA that made up the material.

This CDR3 has 14 residues. V lost 3 bases, J lost 4 bases, and 13 bases lay in between. Germline assignment: CDR1 LGHNA and CDR2 YSLEER. Clones were read by immunoSEQ multiplex PCR, and TCRdb kept only the in-frame ones, dropping some. This table has some 130,000 clones, 90% appearing once. The receptor was isolated from a man aged 60 to 75 with COVID-19, enrolled during active disease. Source material: peripheral blood. The rearrangement links TRBV4-3 to TRBJ2-7, with TRBD1 as a possible D gene (6 bases). The CDR3 loop reads CASSHRQDRYEQYF. The CDR3 region has the DNA TGCGCCAGCAGCCATAGACAGGATCGGTACGAGCAGTACTTC.